Presented here are 15 T cell receptor beta chains from one specimen sequenced in a study of blood T cell repertoires in COVID-19 (dated by TCRdb to about 2020). Library preparation was by the immunoSEQ multiplex PCR assay. TCRdb carries this immuneACCESS record with in-frame sequences only. Its versions omit some clonotypes, under half of them owing to an unresolved V gene in the studies checked, with the rest unexplained. A total of around 170,000 clones appear in this sample, about 87% of them only once. The ten biggest clones cover roughly 25% of the sample. The source material was peripheral blood. The receptors originated from a man in his sixties with acute or convalescent COVID-19.

The rearrangement joins TRBV11-3 to TRBJ2-7, with a weak D call TRBD1 (6 bases). Germline CDR1 reads SGHNT; CDR2 reads YENEEA. V lost 2 bases and J lost 3, with 11 bases in between. CDR3 length equals 14 residues. The CDR3 loop is CASSLRQDLYEQYF. The CDR3 DNA sequence: TGTGCCAGCAGCTTACGACAGGACCTCTACGAGCAGTACTTC.

This chain uses TRBV25-1 with TRBJ1-5; 10 bases line up with TRBD1. From germline, CDR1 is MGHDK and CDR2 SYGVNS. The CDR3 extends over 14 amino acids. The V and J ends lost 6 bases and 2 bases, in that order; junction bases with no gene match: 1. CDR3 nucleotides: TGTGCCAGCAGCGGGACAGGGGGCAATCAGCCCCAGCATTTT. Translation gives CASSGTGGNQPQHF. Based on the CDR3 plus reference TRBV25-1 and TRBJ1-5, the full variable domain is EADIYQTPRYLVIGTGKKITLECSQTMGHDKMYWYQQDPGMELHLIHYSYGVNSTEKGDLSSESTVSRIRTEHFPLTLESARPSHTSQYLCASSGTGGNQPQHFGDGTRLSIL.

This chain links TRBV18 with TRBJ2-5; maybe TRBD1 (6 bases). This CDR3 has 13 residues. Deletions cut 6 bases from V and 1 base from J, with 9 bases between. The germline CDR1 and CDR2 sequences are KGHSH and LQKENI. This CDR3 is CASSVTGQETQYF. Here the CDR3 DNA reads TGTGCCAGCTCTGTGACAGGCCAAGAGACCCAGTACTTC.

This clone came up once. The DNA of the CDR3 is TGTGCCAGCAGCGTAGGGCAGGGTCTAAGCAATGAGCAGTTCTTC. Amino acid sequence: CASSVGQGLSNEQFF. The rearrangement uses TRBV9 and TRBJ2-1, with D maybe TRBD1 (5 bases). V dropped 0 bases and J dropped 6 bases, with 13 bases sitting between them. This CDR3 contains 15 residues. Germline CDR1 and CDR2: SGDLS and YYNGEE.

Comments on this clone: The sample has other DNA sequences that encode this CDR3 too. This rearrangement joins TRBV5-5 to TRBJ1-2, with a possible D match to TRBD1 (6 bases). The V end lost 0 bases, the J end lost 4 bases, and 10 bases lay between the germline ends. In germline, CDR1 is SGHKS, CDR2 YYEKEE (reference sequence). This CDR3 is 14 amino acids long. CDR3 DNA sequence: TGTGCCAGCAGCTTGGAACAGGGAAGCTATGGCTACACCTTC. Its protein product is CASSLEQGSYGYTF.

The chain recombines TRBV11-2 with TRBJ1-1, with 9 bases matching TRBD1. Trimming took 5 bases from V and 1 from J; bases not matched to a gene: 8. The CDR3 extends over 16 amino acids. Germline V gives CDR1 SGHAT, CDR2 FQNNGV. CDR3 sequence: CASSQRGQGKNTEAFF. The CDR3 nucleotides are TGTGCCAGCAGCCAGCGGGGACAGGGAAAGAACACTGAAGCTTTCTTT.

This chain connects TRBV25-1 to TRBJ2-7, with D possibly being TRBD2 (6 bases). V was shortened by 4 bases and J by 7 bases, with 11 bases between the two germline ends. There are 12 residues in the CDR3. Germline assignment: CDR1 MGHDK and CDR2 SYGVNS. The CDR3 bases are TGTGCCAGCAGTGTGGGGGGAGGAGAGCAGTACTTC. Residues: CASSVGGGEQYF.

The V call is TRBV7-8, the J call TRBJ1-5; no firm D call. CDR3 length: 15 amino acids. Germline CDR1 is SGHVS and CDR2 is FQNEAQ. V was pared by 1 base and J by 6 bases, with 13 bases between. The CDR3 DNA sequence: TGTGCCAGCAGCTTAGATCGGGGATCCGGTCAGCCCCAGCATTTT. Protein sequence: CASSLDRGSGQPQHF. The variable domain in full, with the rest retrieved from reference TRBV7-8 and TRBJ1-5, is GAGVSQSPRYKVAKRGQDVALRCDPISGHVSLFWYQQALGQGPEFLTYFQNEAQLDKSGLPSDRFFAERPEGSVSTLKIQRTQQEDSAVYLCASSLDRGSGQPQHFGDGTRLSIL.

CDR3 loop: CASSESGEYNEQFF. In DNA, the CDR3 is TGTGCCAGCAGCGAATCGGGGGAGTACAATGAGCAGTTCTTC. This chain joins TRBV9 and TRBJ2-1; D might be TRBD2 (6 bases). Trimming removed 3 bases at V and 4 bases at J, with 11 bases between. The CDR3 runs to 14 residues. Germline V gene sequence: CDR1 SGDLS, CDR2 YYNGEE.

The rearrangement links TRBV20-1 to TRBJ1-1; D is uncertain. Germline values: CDR1 DFQATT, CDR2 SNEGSKA (reference sequence). The CDR3 covers 11 residues. V was shortened by 5 bases and J by 4 bases, with 8 bases between the two germline ends. The CDR3 nucleotides read TGCAGTGCTCCCCCTATCACTGAAGCTTTCTTT. Its protein product is CSAPPITEAFF.

The chain joins TRBV27 to TRBJ1-5; D is perhaps TRBD1 (5 bases). V shed 2 bases and J shed 4 bases, with 15 bases lying between them. The germline CDR1 and CDR2 sequences are MNHEY and SMNVEV (reference sequence). The CDR3 covers 16 residues. The CDR3 sequence: CASSLRGDRSNQPQHF. The CDR3 coding sequence is TGTGCCAGCAGTTTACGGGGGGATCGGTCGAATCAGCCCCAGCATTTT.

The V call is TRBV19, the J call TRBJ1-2; TRBD1 agrees at 8 bases. Germline lookup yields CDR1 LNHDA and CDR2 SQIVND (reference sequence). This CDR3 region has 14 residues. V was pared by 8 bases and J by 4 bases, with 9 bases of the junction left unmatched. The chain's CDR3 is CASAEGTGAYGYTF. In nucleotides, the CDR3 is TGTGCCAGTGCTGAGGGGACAGGAGCCTATGGCTACACCTTC.

The chain joins TRBV27 to TRBJ2-1; D may be TRBD2 (5 bases). Germline V lookup: CDR1 MNHEY, CDR2 SMNVEV (reference sequence). With 4 bases removed from V and 6 bases from J, the gap between germline ends came to 19 bases. This CDR3 is 16 amino acids long. The CDR3 sequence: CASSSGGLLEPNEQFF. CDR3 DNA sequence: TGTGCCAGCAGTTCCGGCGGACTTCTTGAGCCCAATGAGCAGTTCTTC.

The chain has TRBV12-1 and TRBJ1-5; the table's D call of TRBD1 was not tested on the DNA. TRBV12-1 is given as a pseudogene. The CDR3 sequence is 20 residues long. This CDR3 reads CASSWDRTFGVPYSNQPQHF. CDR3 DNA: TGTGCCAGCAGCTGGGACAGGACTTTTGGGGTACCTTATAGCAATCAGCCCCAGCATTTT.

J is TRBJ1-1 and V is TRBV28; D not resolved. The germline CDR1 and CDR2 sequences are MDHEN and SYDVKM. V lost 5 bases and J 11 bases, leaving 18 bases between the germline ends. This CDR3 region has 13 residues. The CDR3 nucleotides read TGTGCCAGCAGTCTATACTCGTCTGCGGGCGCTTTCTTT. Translated, it gives CASSLYSSAGAFF.